This T cell receptor beta chain was captured in a study of post-analysis software for immune sequencing data (dated by TCRdb to the mid-2010s). Describing the broader study: Recorded disease courses included relapsing-remitting, secondary progressive and progressive-relapsing multiple sclerosis, with some patients lacking subtype annotation. Patient repertoires were compared against over ten previously published healthy control repertoires from donors aged roughly 6 to 28 years. A subset of samples was prepared in parallel using single-end sample barcoding, then pooled and co-amplified after Illumina adapter ligation.

Overall results and qualifications from the work: About 5 TRBV segments, including TRBV5-6, TRBV5-1 and TRBV20-1, were significantly more frequent in patients than controls. The control group was slightly older than the multiple sclerosis patient group. Strong co-clustering of samples prepared in the same batch was shown by direct clustering with F measure, prompting a batch-effect correction. Multiple sclerosis patients had significantly lower normalized Chao1 diversity than controls, a result that suggests substantial peripheral T-cell clonal expansion.

From the cysteine up to the phenylalanine, the CDR3 has a length of 12 residues. The retained sequence is limited to the CDR3, 36 bases, with the frame set at the first base. CDR1 and CDR2 are read off the germline V gene as SGHVS and FQNEAQ. For this clonotype: Its antigen remains unidentified. No per-base quality is available; no much larger clone lies one base away.

To demonstrate the VDJtools post-analysis software, the study profiled TCR beta repertoires from the peripheral blood of 13 young patients with multiple sclerosis. The multiple sclerosis patients were children and adolescents between roughly 6 and 17 years of age. Library preparation employed PCR. The instrument given in TCRdb is Illumina HiSeq 2500. Unique molecular identifiers were incorporated into TCR beta cDNA libraries to reduce PCR and sequencing biases. Some 500,000 cDNA molecules were obtained for every 1 to 10 million input T cells, so each molecule roughly corresponded to one T cell. Patient libraries were prepared and sequenced with the same protocol used for the earlier healthy control dataset. Within a given batch, samples were prepared together, multiplexed and sequenced on the same HiSeq lane. As for the original processing: Raw barcoded reads were processed with MIGEC, discarding single-read molecular identifier groups before consensus assembly and CDR3 extraction. VDJtools was used for post-analysis of the clonotype tables, and diversity was normalized by down-sampling every dataset to the size of the smallest sample. To correct batch-related cross-sample contamination, repertoire overlap clustering matched CDR3 amino acid sequences but not nucleotide sequences. The public reads were quality trimmed at Q25 with fastp and then assembled into clones with MiXCR by TCRdb, keeping productive beta chains. Rows with a matching CDR3 protein are joined into one entry that keeps the most common DNA and genes. The V and J calls and clone size are TCRdb's, not the authors'. The sample table holds roughly 800,000 distinct CDR3 sequences, of which about 45% were seen once. Roughly 5% of the sample lies in the top ten.

This receptor chain uses TRBV7-8 and TRBJ2-4; the D segment cannot be called with confidence. The end of the DNA fits TRBJ2-7 better, so the J call may be wrong. The TCR was taken from a girl aged 5-17 years with multiple sclerosis. Sequenced material: blood. The CDR3 protein: CASSLLTHEQYF. The nucleotide sequence reads as follows: TGTGCCAGCAGCCTCTTAACTCACGAGCAGTACTTC.